Shown below are 20 T cell receptor beta chains from a single sample sequenced in a study of T cells in Graves' hyperthyroidism and ophthalmopathy. Template material for amplifying TCR beta CDR3 regions consisted of RNA transcripts. The HTBI set primed first-round TCR CDR3 RT-PCR. TCRdb processed the multiplex PCR reads anew with MiXCR; each CDR3 protein has one entry. The table records roughly 500,000 distinct CDR3 sequences, about 45% of them present only once. Sequencing was done on a sample of peripheral blood or thyroid tissue (not recorded which). The receptors shown here come from an adult woman with Graves' disease, either hyperthyroidism or ophthalmopathy (not recorded which).

This clonotype came up many times. This chain uses TRBV29-1 with TRBJ2-7; D is unresolved. This CDR3 has 12 residues. V lost 4 bases and J 2 bases, leaving 9 bases between the germline ends. Germline assignment: CDR1 SQVTM and CDR2 ANQGSEA. The CDR3 loop reads CSVVVTTYEQYF. In DNA, the CDR3 is TGCAGCGTTGTAGTCACTACCTACGAGCAGTACTTC.

This clonotype was counted between two and nine times. The chain combines TRBV29-1 with TRBJ1-2; a weak D match, TRBD1 (5 bases). With 7 bases removed from V and 3 bases from J, the gap between germline ends came to 9 bases. The CDR3 spans 11 residues. Germline V lookup: CDR1 SQVTM, CDR2 ANQGSEA. The CDR3 loop reads CSGRGHYGYTF. CDR3 nucleotides: TGCAGCGGGAGGGGTCACTATGGCTACACCTTC.

The chain recombines TRBV2 with TRBJ1-4; D is uncertain. The CDR3 sequence is 15 residues long. V was cut by 6 bases and J by 8 bases, with 19 bases left in between. CDR1 and CDR2 (germline): SNHLY, FYNNEI. This chain's CDR3 is CASSATTGDVEKLFF. The CDR3 nucleotides read TGTGCCAGCAGCGCAACGACTGGGGATGTAGAAAAACTGTTTTTT. Based on the CDR3 plus reference TRBV2 and TRBJ1-4, the full variable domain is EPEVTQTPSHQVTQMGQEVILRCVPISNHLYFYWYRQILGQKVEFLVSFYNNEISEKSEIFDDQFSVERPDGSNFTLKIRSTKLEDSAMYFCASSATTGDVEKLFFGSGTQLSVL.

This clonotype was seen at least ten times. The rearrangement joins TRBV5-8 to TRBJ1-2; no reliable D call. The V end lost 4 bases, the J end lost 7 bases, and 11 bases lay between the germline ends. The length of the CDR3 is 12 residues. The V gene's germline CDR1 is SGHTS and CDR2 YDEGEE. This CDR3 is CASSPRGGGYTF. The CDR3 DNA reads as TGTGCCAGCAGCCCGCGAGGCGGTGGCTACACCTTC.

This clonotype was seen ten or more times. CDR3 sequence reads: CASSPYMNTEAFF. DNA for the CDR3: TGTGCCAGCAGCCCTTACATGAACACTGAAGCTTTCTTT. This chain uses TRBV6-2 or TRBV6-3 with TRBJ1-1, with D hard to call. Germline values: CDR1 MNHEY, CDR2 SVGEGT. The CDR3 is made up of 13 amino acids. Trimming left V 6 bases short and J 0 bases short, with 8 bases between.

This sequence joins TRBV2 and TRBJ2-5; D perhaps matches TRBD1 (5 bases). V was pared by 7 bases and J by 10 bases, with 16 bases between. Germline lookup yields CDR1 SNHLY and CDR2 FYNNEI. This CDR3 spans 12 amino acids. The CDR3 protein is CASTQGRRNQYF. For the CDR3, the DNA is TGTGCCAGCACCCAGGGCCGGCGGAACCAGTACTTC.

The chain carries TRBV29-1 and TRBJ1-2; no reliable D call. Germline V gene sequence: CDR1 SQVTM, CDR2 ANQGSEA. V was trimmed by 6 bases and J by 1 base, leaving 15 bases between them. This CDR3 has 14 amino acids. Written as DNA, the CDR3 is TGCAGCGTCCCTAATTTCCGGATTAACTATGGCTACACCTTC. Amino acid sequence: CSVPNFRINYGYTF.

This chain connects TRBV5-1 to TRBJ1-5, with D unclear. The V end was cut by 4 bases, the J end by 10 bases, with 6 bases between. The germline V gene has CDR1 SGHRS and CDR2 YFSETQ. The CDR3 has 10 amino acids. The CDR3 region has the DNA TGCGCCAGCAGCCCTACACCCCAGCATTTT. As protein: CASSPTPQHF. The full variable domain, in which reference TRBV5-1 and TRBJ1-5 provide the parts outside the CDR3, is KAGVTQTPRYLIKTRGQQVTLSCSPISGHRSVSWYQQTPGQGLQFLFEYFSETQRNKGNFPGRFSGRQFSNSRSEMNVSTLELGDSALYLCASSPTPQHFGDGTRLSIL.

The chain has TRBV5-4 and TRBJ1-2; 9 bases line up with TRBD1. The CDR3 covers 16 residues. V gave up 0 bases and J gave up 8 bases; unmatched junction bases: 11. Germline-derived CDR1 and CDR2 are SGHNT and YYREEE (reference sequence). This CDR3 is CASSLVQGASGEGYTF. In nucleotides, the CDR3 is TGTGCCAGCAGCTTGGTACAGGGGGCATCAGGAGAAGGCTACACCTTC. Combining the CDR3 with reference TRBV5-4 and TRBJ1-2 gives the whole variable domain ETGVTQSPTHLIKTRGQQVTLRCSSQSGHNTVSWYQQALGQGPQFIFQYYREEENGRGNFPPRFSGLQFPNYSSELNVNALELDDSALYLCASSLVQGASGEGYTFGSGTRLTVV.

The chain has TRBV29-1 and TRBJ1-1, with 8 bases matching TRBD1. V shed 0 bases, J shed 1 base, and the junction held 1 base outside the gene matches. Germline V CDR1 and CDR2: SQVTM, ANQGSEA. This CDR3 comprises 14 residues. The CDR3 is CSVEEGQGNTEAFF. DNA for the CDR3: TGCAGCGTTGAAGAAGGACAGGGGAACACTGAAGCTTTCTTT.

Turning to this clonotype: Given a much more abundant clone one base away, this may be a read error. The V and J genes are TRBV5-1 and TRBJ2-5; D may be TRBD1 (6 bases). CDR3 length: 15 amino acids. Germline V gene lookup returns CDR1 SGHRS and CDR2 YFSETQ. The V gene lost 0 bases and the J gene lost 1 base, with 10 bases spanning the gap. Here the CDR3 reads CASSLEGTTQETQYF. The CDR3 DNA sequence: TGCGCCAGCAGCTTGGAGGGGACAACCCAAGAGACCCAGTACTTC.

This clonotype was recorded many times. The chain employs TRBV7-9 and TRBJ2-7; 9 nucleotides match TRBD1. CDR1 is SEHNR, CDR2 FQNEAQ, per germline (reference sequence). V trimming: 6 bases; J trimming: 4 bases; junction bases outside the gene matches: 10. This CDR3 contains 15 residues. In DNA form, the CDR3 reads TGTGCCAGCAGTTTCGCTACAGGGGGCGGGTACGAGCAGTACTTC. It is translated as CASSFATGGGYEQYF.

The chain is built from TRBV7-2 and TRBJ2-5, with D perhaps matching TRBD1 (5 bases). Per the germline V gene, CDR1 is SGHTA and CDR2 is FQGNSA. The CDR3 spans 15 residues. The V end lost 6 bases, the J end lost 3 bases, and 17 bases lay between the germline ends. The CDR3 DNA sequence: TGTGCCAGCAGAGAACCAGGGCGTAAAAAAGAGACCCAGTACTTC. It yields the protein CASREPGRKKETQYF.

The chain recombines TRBV19 with TRBJ1-1; no firm D call. The CDR3 extends over 13 amino acids. Between the trimmed V and J ends, which lost 3 bases and 4 bases, there was a span of 9 bases. Germline lookup yields CDR1 LNHDA and CDR2 SQIVND (reference sequence). The CDR3 loop is CASSMLGGTEAFF. The CDR3 DNA is TGTGCCAGTAGTATGCTCGGTGGCACTGAAGCTTTCTTT.

This clonotype was counted a few times. V and J are TRBV6-1 and TRBJ1-2; no definite D call. Trimming removed 1 base at V and 12 bases at J, with 15 bases between. The germline CDR1 and CDR2 sequences are MNHNS and SASEGT. The CDR3 runs to 13 residues. The CDR3 DNA follows: TGTGCCAGCAGTGAAGAGGACCCCTCCTTGCACACCTTC. Protein sequence: CASSEEDPSLHTF.

This clonotype came up many times. The chain carries TRBV20-1 and TRBJ1-2; D gene ambiguous. The CDR3 has 13 residues. Germline V gene data show CDR1 as DFQATT and CDR2 as SNEGSKA (reference sequence). Trimming left V 0 bases short and J 4 bases short, with 9 bases between. The CDR3 loop is CSARDLSSYGYTF. DNA of the CDR3: TGCAGTGCTAGAGATTTGAGTAGCTATGGCTACACCTTC.

This clonotype came up once. The rearrangement joins TRBV19 to TRBJ2-6; D is possibly TRBD1 (6 bases). The CDR3 contains 16 residues. The V gene lost 2 bases and the J gene lost 7 bases, with 15 bases spanning the gap. Germline values: CDR1 LNHDA, CDR2 SQIVND (reference sequence). CDR3 region: CASSISRNRVANVLTF. The CDR3 DNA sequence: TGTGCCAGTAGTATAAGTCGAAACAGGGTTGCCAACGTCCTGACTTTC.

V gene TRBV20-1 combines with J gene TRBJ1-4; D is uncertain. CDR1 is DFQATT, CDR2 SNEGSKA, per germline (reference sequence). The CDR3 runs to 13 residues. The V and J ends lost 6 bases and 6 bases respectively, with 14 bases between them. This chain's CDR3 is CSAEGLSYEKLFF. DNA for the CDR3: TGCAGTGCCGAAGGACTGAGCTATGAAAAACTGTTTTTT.

This chain connects TRBV7-3 to TRBJ2-5; 7 positions agree with TRBD2. CDR1 is SGHTA and CDR2 is FQGTGA in the germline V gene. The CDR3 sequence is 14 residues long. The J segment lost 7 bases and the V segment lost 4 bases, leaving 9 bases of the junction unmatched. This chain's CDR3 is CASSSPRDYGTQYF. The CDR3 region has the DNA TGTGCCAGCAGCTCCCCCCGGGACTACGGGACCCAGTACTTC.

This clonotype has ten or more counts. V usage is TRBV7-9 and J usage is TRBJ1-4; possibly TRBD1 for D (6 bases). Germline CDR1 is SEHNR and CDR2 is FQNEAQ (reference sequence). Trimming shortened V by 5 bases and J by 5 bases, and 9 bases separated the two germline ends. The CDR3 is made up of 13 amino acids. The CDR3 region is CASSRTANEKLFF. Here the CDR3 DNA reads TGTGCCAGCAGCCGGACAGCAAATGAAAAACTGTTTTTT.